This record concerns one T cell receptor (beta chain) sequence. What it recognizes is unknown. The data were taken from a study of T cell responses to AZD1222 COVID-19 vaccine. The V segment lost 3 bases and the J segment 12 bases; nucleotides outside the gene matches: 11. Germline-derived CDR1 and CDR2 are SNHLY and FYNNEI. The CDR3 covers 15 residues. Sequenced by immunoSEQ multiplex PCR; TCRdb stores in-frame clones only, minus some. The data hold 85,000 to 110,000 clones, with less than 95% observed a single time. Points from the study as a whole: Nearly half of spike-specific TCRs reportedly go after variant regions that carry no mutations.

Specimen: peripheral blood, collected on day 0 of AZD1222 vaccination. The chain has TRBV2 and TRBJ2-1, with 10 bases aligning to TRBD2. The TCR originated in an adult in good health. Here the CDR3 reads CASSERLAGALGQFF. CDR3 nucleotides: TGTGCCAGCAGTGAGAGGCTAGCGGGGGCACTTGGGCAGTTCTTC.